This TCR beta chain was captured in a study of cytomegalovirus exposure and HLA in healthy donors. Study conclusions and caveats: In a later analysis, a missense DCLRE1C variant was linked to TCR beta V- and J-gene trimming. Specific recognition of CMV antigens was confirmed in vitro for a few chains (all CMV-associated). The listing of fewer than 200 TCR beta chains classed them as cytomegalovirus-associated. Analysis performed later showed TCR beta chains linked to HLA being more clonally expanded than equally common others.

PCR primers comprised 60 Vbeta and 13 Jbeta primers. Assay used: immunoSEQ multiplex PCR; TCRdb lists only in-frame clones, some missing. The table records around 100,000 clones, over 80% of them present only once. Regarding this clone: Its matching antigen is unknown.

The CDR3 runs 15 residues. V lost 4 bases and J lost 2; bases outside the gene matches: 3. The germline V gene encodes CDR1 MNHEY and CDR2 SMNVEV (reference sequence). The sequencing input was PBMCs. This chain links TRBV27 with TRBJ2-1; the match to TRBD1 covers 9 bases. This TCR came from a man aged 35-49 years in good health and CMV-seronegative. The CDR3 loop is CASSSTGGPYNEQFF. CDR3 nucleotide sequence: TGTGCCAGCAGTTCCACAGGGGGCCCCTACAATGAGCAGTTCTTC.